This paragraph reports one T cell receptor beta chain. The source of the sample is a study of T cell changes during pregnancy in multiple sclerosis. V lost 2 bases and J lost 2, with 13 bases in between. The CDR3 totals 15 residues. Germline loops: CDR1 MNHNS, CDR2 SASEGT. Generated by immunoSEQ multiplex PCR, the TCRdb table keeps only in-frame clones and is missing some. The table records tens of thousands of clones, over 85% of them present only once. The material was peripheral blood, obtained in the third trimester of pregnancy. This chain links TRBV6-1 with TRBJ2-7, with D possibly TRBD1 on 5 matching bases. This sequence was found in a female donor with multiple sclerosis, enrolled in a pregnancy study. The CDR3 bases are TGTGCCAGCAGTGAATTCGAGCAGGGTACCTACGAGCAGTACTTC. Translated: CASSEFEQGTYEQYF.